Below, 21 T cell receptor beta chains from the same sample are listed, as sequenced in a study of Graves' ophthalmopathy and Graves' hyperthyroidism. RNA transcripts provided the template for amplifying TCR beta CDR3 regions. RT-PCR was first run with HTBI primers, then multiplex PCR in a second round. TCRdb re-analysed the multiplex PCR reads in MiXCR, keeping a single row per CDR3 protein. The table has roughly 1.1 million distinct CDR3 sequences, about two fifths seen once; the top ten hold over 8.5%. The sample consisted of peripheral blood or thyroid tissue (not recorded which). These receptors were collected from an adult man with Graves' hyperthyroidism.

On this clonotype: One end of the junction varies from germline; a read error may be responsible. The chain is built from TRBV7-2 and TRBJ1-3; D is ambiguous. Germline V gives CDR1 SGHTA, CDR2 FQGNSA. The CDR3 runs to 16 residues. The CDR3 spells CASSHRVASSGNTIYF. CDR3 sequence (DNA): TGCGCCAGCAGCCATAGAGTTGCGAGCTCTGGAAACACCATATATTTT.

This clonotype has a handful of counts. Given a much more abundant clone one base away, this may be a read error. CDR3 DNA: TGTGCCAGCAGCTTAGTACAGAATAGCAATCAGCCCCAGCATTTT. This gives the protein CASSLVQNSNQPQHF. The chain employs TRBV7-8 and TRBJ1-5; D is uncertain. From germline, CDR1 is SGHVS and CDR2 FQNEAQ. The germline V and J ends were trimmed by 1 base and 0 bases, with 7 bases remaining between them. The CDR3 is 15 residues long.

V and J are TRBV28 and TRBJ1-4; D remains ambiguous. From germline, CDR1 is MDHEN and CDR2 SYDVKM. The ends were cut back, 4 bases at V and 4 bases at J, with 10 bases in the middle. This CDR3 has 14 residues. The CDR3 is CASSSRAYNEKLFF. CDR3 in DNA: TGTGCCAGCAGTTCCCGGGCCTATAATGAAAAACTGTTTTTT. The full variable domain, completed using reference TRBV28 and TRBJ1-4, is DVKVTQSSRYLVKRTGEKVFLECVQDMDHENMFWYRQDPGLGLRLIYFSYDVKMKEKGDIPEGYSVSREKKERFSLILESASTNQTSMYLCASSSRAYNEKLFFGSGTQLSVL.

This clonotype showed up just a few times. V usage is TRBV7-8 and J usage is TRBJ1-5; D ambiguous. Trimming stripped 5 bases from V and 2 bases from J, with 13 bases between. Germline V CDR1 and CDR2: SGHVS, FQNEAQ. The CDR3 has 15 amino acids. CDR3 protein: CASSQELRGNQPQHF. The DNA for the CDR3 is TGTGCCAGCAGCCAAGAGCTCCGAGGCAATCAGCCCCAGCATTTT.

As regards this clonotype: The junction shows a germline mismatch at one end, possibly a read error. This chain links TRBV10-3 with TRBJ2-5; no clear D gene. Germline V CDR1 and CDR2: ENHRY, SYGVKD. The CDR3 loop spans 11 amino acids. CDR3 in DNA: TGTGCCATCAGTGAGTCGGGAAAGGGTCGTTTC. This sequence encodes CAISESGKGRF.

This clonotype has at least ten counts. A junction end diverges from the germline sequence, so it may reflect a read error. V and J are TRBV2 and TRBJ1-1; no definite D call. Germline CDR1 is SNHLY and CDR2 is FYNNEI. CDR3 length equals 11 residues. The CDR3 region is CASRSNTEAFF. CDR3 in DNA: TGCGCCAGCAGGTCGAACACTGAAGCTTTCTTT.

V is TRBV28 and J is TRBJ1-5, with TRBD1 as a possible D gene (6 bases). Trimming cost V 5 bases and J 5 bases, with 16 bases left between them. CDR1 is MDHEN, CDR2 SYDVKM, per germline. The CDR3 covers 15 residues. Here the CDR3 reads CASSVSGAGYQPQHF. CDR3 bases: TGTGCCAGCAGTGTATCAGGGGCCGGGTATCAGCCCCAGCATTTT.

As concerns this clonotype: A read error may be the cause here, since a much bigger clone is one base away. The chain combines TRBV24-1 with TRBJ1-5, with TRBD1 matching over 11 bases. CDR3 size: 17 residues. Germline values: CDR1 KGHDR, CDR2 SFDVKD. CDR3 protein: CATIDSRTGGAYQPQHF. In nucleotides, the CDR3 is TGTGCCACCATTGATTCAAGGACAGGGGGCGCGTATCAGCCCCAGCATTTT.

In its sample, this clonotype was seen many times. The gene calls are TRBV29-1 and TRBJ1-1, with D tentatively TRBD1 (6 bases). The germline V and J ends were trimmed by 6 bases and 0 bases, with 20 bases remaining between them. The CDR3 is 16 amino acids. Germline-derived CDR1 and CDR2 are SQVTM and ANQGSEA. The CDR3 reads CSVKGVQGWVNTEAFF. The CDR3 nucleotides are TGCAGCGTAAAGGGGGTACAGGGCTGGGTGAACACTGAAGCTTTCTTT.

This CDR3 is CASSLVGSSDTQYF. The CDR3 bases are TGTGCCAGCAGCTTAGTCGGCAGTTCAGATACGCAGTATTTT. V gene TRBV7-2 combines with J gene TRBJ2-3; D is unclear. V was pared by 1 base and J by 4 bases, with 9 bases between. This CDR3 region has 14 residues. Germline CDR1 and CDR2: SGHTA and FQGNSA.

This clonotype was found a few times. This chain uses TRBV11-2 with TRBJ2-7; no clear D gene. V was shortened by 5 bases and J by 3 bases, with 11 bases between the two germline ends. The germline gives CDR1 SGHAT, CDR2 FQNNGV. There are 13 residues in the CDR3. The CDR3 DNA reads TGTGCCAGCAGCCGGAATCCACGCTACGAGCAGTACTTC. The encoded protein is CASSRNPRYEQYF.

Comment on this clonotype: A single base separates this from a much larger clone, so it may be a read error. The chain combines TRBV20-1 with TRBJ2-7; no firm D call. Germline lookup yields CDR1 DFQATT and CDR2 SNEGSKA (reference sequence). This CDR3 comprises 13 residues. The CDR3 DNA follows: TGCAGTGCTGGAGACGGAGCATACTTGGAGCAGTACTTC. It is translated as CSAGDGAYLEQYF.

The chain has TRBV7-9 and TRBJ2-2; D ambiguous. The CDR3 runs to 13 residues. Per the germline V gene, CDR1 is SEHNR and CDR2 is FQNEAQ (reference sequence). With 6 bases removed from V and 9 bases from J, the gap between germline ends came to 14 bases. The CDR3 nucleotides read TGTGCCAGCAGACAGCATGATTCGTGGGAGCTGTTTTTT. It codes for CASRQHDSWELFF. Using reference TRBV7-9 and TRBJ2-2 for the parts outside the CDR3, the full variable domain is DTGVSQNPRHKITKRGQNVTFRCDPISEHNRLYWYRQTLGQGPEFLTYFQNEAQLEKSRLLSDRFSAERPKGSFSTLEIQRTEQGDSAMYLCASRQHDSWELFFGEGSRLTVL.

The chain has TRBV12-3 or TRBV12-4 and TRBJ1-3; no reliable D call. CDR3 length: 12 amino acids. The CDR3 DNA follows: TGTGCAGGTCCCGGCTCTGGAAACACCATATATTTT. This codes for CAGPGSGNTIYF.

The chain has TRBV15 and TRBJ2-5; no clear D gene. V was clipped by 3 bases and J by 2 bases, with 10 bases between them. The germline gives CDR1 LNHNV, CDR2 YYDKDF (reference sequence). This CDR3 contains 14 residues. Here the CDR3 reads CATSSFPSQETQYF. The CDR3 bases are TGTGCCACCAGCAGCTTTCCCAGTCAAGAGACCCAGTACTTC.

With regard to this clonotype: A much larger clone differs by one base, so this may be a read error. V and J are TRBV7-9 and TRBJ1-4, with D unresolved. The CDR3 loop spans 12 amino acids. The germline V gene has CDR1 SEHNR and CDR2 FQNEAQ (reference sequence). The CDR3 nucleotides are TGTGCCGGCAGAGATATGAGGGAAAAACTGTTTTTT. Translation: CAGRDMREKLFF.

This clonotype showed up many times. The chain joins TRBV19 to TRBJ1-5; D is perhaps TRBD1 (6 bases). Germline V gene data show CDR1 as LNHDA and CDR2 as SQIVND (reference sequence). This CDR3 is 15 amino acids long. V was pared by 6 bases and J by 5 bases, with 17 bases between. This CDR3 reads CASRGGQGPHQPQHF. CDR3 nucleotides: TGTGCCAGTAGGGGAGGGCAGGGGCCGCATCAGCCCCAGCATTTT. Using reference TRBV19 and TRBJ1-5 for the parts outside the CDR3, the full variable domain is DGGITQSPKYLFRKEGQNVTLSCEQNLNHDAMYWYRQDPGQGLRLIYYSQIVNDFQKGDIAEGYSVSREKKESFPLTVTSAQKNPTAFYLCASRGGQGPHQPQHFGDGTRLSIL.

This clonotype was found many times. V usage is TRBV20-1 and J usage is TRBJ2-7; D ambiguous. Germline V gene data show CDR1 as DFQATT and CDR2 as SNEGSKA (reference sequence). V was clipped by 5 bases and J by 2 bases, with 19 bases between them. This CDR3 region has 15 residues. The CDR3: CSAGRIDIGAYEQYF. The CDR3, as DNA: TGCAGTGCTGGACGCATCGATATCGGAGCCTACGAGCAGTACTTC.

This clonotype was seen at least ten times. The rearrangement uses TRBV7-9 and TRBJ1-4, with D possibly matching TRBD1 (6 bases). From germline, CDR1 is SEHNR and CDR2 FQNEAQ (reference sequence). The V end lost 3 bases, the J end lost 8 bases, and 13 bases lay between the germline ends. The CDR3 extends over 14 amino acids. CDR3 loop: CASSFTGLGEKLFF. The DNA of the CDR3 is TGTGCCAGCAGCTTTACAGGGTTGGGCGAAAAACTGTTTTTT. The full variable domain, in which reference TRBV7-9 and TRBJ1-4 provide the parts outside the CDR3, is DTGVSQNPRHKITKRGQNVTFRCDPISEHNRLYWYRQTLGQGPEFLTYFQNEAQLEKSRLLSDRFSAERPKGSFSTLEIQRTEQGDSAMYLCASSFTGLGEKLFFGSGTQLSVL.

This chain links TRBV7-8 with TRBJ1-2, with D uncertain. Germline CDR1 is SGHVS and CDR2 is FQNEAQ. Trimming took 11 bases from V and 4 from J, leaving 11 bases between them. This CDR3 is built from 11 residues. The CDR3 is CAGTAFYGYTF. The DNA of the CDR3 is TGTGCCGGCACGGCATTCTATGGCTACACCTTC.

This clonotype was counted between two and nine times. This chain uses TRBV12-3 or TRBV12-4 with TRBJ1-6; D remains unclear. V lost 6 bases and J lost 9, with 18 bases in between. The CDR3 consists of 15 residues. The chain's CDR3 is CASRRNVGVGSPLHF. The CDR3 bases are TGTGCCAGCAGGAGGAATGTAGGCGTGGGTTCACCCCTCCACTTT.